This T cell receptor beta chain was sequenced for a study of T cells in Graves' hyperthyroidism and ophthalmopathy. The source of the PBMCs was 8.5 to 10 ml of fresh peripheral blood. This clonotype was seen many times. Germline V gene lookup returns CDR1 MNHEY and CDR2 SVGAGI. The V end lost 0 bases, the J end lost 0 bases, and 21 bases lay between the germline ends. The CDR3 loop spans 20 amino acids. What was amplified from RNA transcripts were TCR beta CDR3 regions. HTBI primers drove first-round RT-PCR of the TCR CDR3. TCRdb passed the multiplex PCR reads through MiXCR, listing each CDR3 protein once. The sample yields 300,000 to 500,000 distinct CDR3 sequences, about 14% seen once.

Sequencing was performed on blood. This clonotype was sampled from a man over 45 with Graves' ophthalmopathy. The genes are TRBV6-5 and TRBJ2-4, with D tentatively TRBD1 (6 bases). CDR3 DNA sequence: TGTGCCAGCAGTTACTCGGGACGACGGACAGCCACACTAGCCAAAAACATTCAGTACTTC. Amino acid sequence: CASSYSGRRTATLAKNIQYF.